This note documents a single T cell receptor (beta chain) sequence. This entry belongs to a study of blood T cell repertoires in COVID-19. Using immunoSEQ multiplex PCR, the repertoire was profiled, and TCRdb retains in-frame clones only, with some absent. Of 250,000 to 300,000 clones in the sample, 86% are singletons; the top ten hold approximately 4%. Germline values: CDR1 MDHEN, CDR2 SYDVKM. CDR3 length: 15 amino acids. V was pared by 6 bases and J by 7 bases, with 18 bases between. The sample comprised peripheral blood. The clonotype originates from a man aged 18 to 30 with active or convalescent COVID-19. The genes are TRBV28 and TRBJ1-4, with D tentatively TRBD1 (5 bases). The CDR3 loop is CASRVHGGVSEKLFF. The CDR3 nucleotides read TGTGCCAGCAGGGTTCACGGGGGAGTCAGTGAAAAACTGTTTTTT.